These 15 T cell receptor beta chains originate from one sample sequenced in a study of CD8 T cells in Susac syndrome. Random-hexamer reverse transcription was applied to 0.5 to 1 ug RNA. Each CDR3 protein gets one entry after TCRdb re-called the immunoSEQ multiplex PCR reads with MiXCR. The profile covers approximately 94,000 distinct CDR3 sequences, with roughly 96% appearing a single time and more than 0.3% taken by the ten largest. Sequencing used CD8+ T cells from PBMCs. Every receptor here comes from a human donor with Susac syndrome.

The chain carries TRBV24-1 and TRBJ2-2, with 7 bases identical to TRBD1. The V and J ends lost 0 bases and 1 base, in that order; junction bases with no gene match: 4. The germline V gene has CDR1 KGHDR and CDR2 SFDVKD. This CDR3 is built from 17 residues. The chain's CDR3 is CATSDLARTGNTGELFF. The CDR3 DNA follows: TGTGCCACCAGTGATTTGGCCCGGACAGGGAACACCGGGGAGCTGTTTTTT.

This clonotype was detected only a few times. The chain joins TRBV6-5 to TRBJ2-4, with no clear D. Per the germline V gene, CDR1 is MNHEY and CDR2 is SVGAGI. The CDR3 loop spans 13 amino acids. V was cut by 2 bases and J by 10 bases, with 12 bases left in between. The CDR3 DNA sequence: TGTGCCAGCAGTTACGGGCATTATGGGATTCAGTACTTC. It yields the protein CASSYGHYGIQYF.

The V gene is TRBV2, the J gene TRBJ2-1, with TRBD2 matching 8 bases. In germline, CDR1 is SNHLY, CDR2 FYNNEI. Trimming removed 0 bases from V and 7 bases from J; junction bases left unmatched: 5. The CDR3 has 15 residues. CDR3 in amino acids: CASSEASGGWNEQFF. CDR3 DNA sequence: TGTGCCAGCAGTGAAGCGTCGGGGGGGTGGAATGAGCAGTTCTTC.

The chain recombines TRBV14 with TRBJ1-1; D is perhaps TRBD1 (6 bases). The V and J ends lost 4 bases and 3 bases respectively, with 12 bases between them. The germline CDR1 and CDR2 sequences are SGHDN and FVKESK. The length of the CDR3 is 14 residues. CDR3 residues: CASSLDRKHTEAFF. For the CDR3, the DNA is TGTGCCAGCAGCCTGGACAGAAAACACACTGAAGCTTTCTTT.

The chain carries TRBV7-8 and TRBJ1-1, with 7 nucleotides matching TRBD1. The CDR3 runs to 16 residues. V was pared by 3 bases and J by 4 bases, with 11 bases of the junction left unmatched. Germline CDR1 reads SGHVS; CDR2 reads FQNEAQ. The CDR3 nucleotides read TGTGCCAGCAGCTTTGGTATGACAGGGAGCGGCACTGAAGCTTTCTTT. It specifies CASSFGMTGSGTEAFF.

V usage is TRBV20-1 and J usage is TRBJ2-3, with 9 bases aligning to TRBD2. The CDR3 is made up of 14 amino acids. Looked up from germline, CDR1 is DFQATT and CDR2 is SNEGSKA (reference sequence). V was pared by 5 bases and J by 6 bases, with 9 bases of the junction left unmatched. The CDR3 sequence: CSARTSVGTDTQYF. DNA for the CDR3: TGCAGTGCTCGGACTAGCGTGGGGACTGATACGCAGTATTTT.

This chain joins TRBV4-1 and TRBJ2-1; D perhaps matches TRBD2 (6 bases). This CDR3 spans 13 amino acids. CDR1 and CDR2 from the germline V gene are MGHRA and YSYEKL. Trimming pared 1 base from V and 9 bases from J, leaving 10 bases between. CDR3 DNA sequence: TGCGCCAGCAGCCAAGGCACTAGCAGTGAGCAGTTCTTC. It encodes CASSQGTSSEQFF.

This rearrangement joins TRBV2 to TRBJ2-1; D is uncertain. Germline lookup yields CDR1 SNHLY and CDR2 FYNNEI. The CDR3 contains 14 residues. Trimming removed 4 bases from V and 2 bases from J, with 9 bases in between. The CDR3 coding sequence is TGTGCCAGCAGTGGGGCTCTAACCTACAATGAGCAGTTCTTC. Protein sequence: CASSGALTYNEQFF.

This chain joins TRBV28 and TRBJ2-6, with D unresolved. The germline V gene has CDR1 MDHEN and CDR2 SYDVKM. The CDR3 has 15 residues. V lost 3 bases and J lost 1, with 7 bases in between. CDR3: CASSLGLSGANVLTF. DNA of the CDR3: TGTGCCAGCAGTTTGGGTTTATCTGGGGCCAACGTCCTGACTTTC. Supplemented by reference TRBV28 and TRBJ2-6, the full variable domain reads DVKVTQSSRYLVKRTGEKVFLECVQDMDHENMFWYRQDPGLGLRLIYFSYDVKMKEKGDIPEGYSVSREKKERFSLILESASTNQTSMYLCASSLGLSGANVLTFGAGSRLTVL.

In its sample, this clonotype was seen once. The chain combines TRBV29-1 with TRBJ2-3; D may correspond to TRBD1 or TRBD2 (5 bases each). The CDR3 is 13 amino acids. CDR1 SQVTM and CDR2 ANQGSEA come from the germline V gene. With 3 bases removed from V and 2 bases from J, the gap between germline ends came to 9 bases. CDR3 amino acids: CSVEGTATDTQYF. The CDR3 DNA is TGCAGCGTTGAGGGGACCGCCACAGATACGCAGTATTTT.

The gene calls are TRBV4-1 and TRBJ1-2, with a possible D match to TRBD1 (6 bases). The CDR3 totals 18 residues. Trimming shortened V by 0 bases and J by 3 bases, and 20 bases separated the two germline ends. Germline CDR1 and CDR2: MGHRA and YSYEKL. CDR3 sequence: CASSQERMVGGRHYGYTF. The DNA of the CDR3 is TGCGCCAGCAGCCAAGAGAGGATGGTGGGGGGCAGGCACTATGGCTACACCTTC.

This clonotype was recorded once. This sequence joins TRBV20-1 and TRBJ2-3; D might be TRBD1 or TRBD2, each matching 6 bases. The ends were cut back, 7 bases at V and 6 bases at J, with 17 bases in the middle. This CDR3 has 13 amino acids. The germline V gene encodes CDR1 DFQATT and CDR2 SNEGSKA (reference sequence). The CDR3 sequence is CSVPGALVDTQYF. The CDR3 DNA reads as TGCAGTGTTCCGGGGGCTTTGGTGGATACGCAGTATTTT.

This sequence joins TRBV28 and TRBJ2-1, with TRBD1 matching 7 bases. The V gene's germline CDR1 is MDHEN and CDR2 SYDVKM. Trimming took 2 bases from V and 4 from J; bases not matched to a gene: 5. The CDR3 contains 15 residues. The CDR3 bases are TGTGCCAGCAGTTTAGGACAGGCACGATACAATGAGCAGTTCTTC. Its protein is CASSLGQARYNEQFF.

The chain carries TRBV11-2 and TRBJ1-2; maybe TRBD1 (5 bases). Trimming pared 8 bases from V and 4 bases from J, leaving 8 bases between. The CDR3 contains 11 residues. Germline V gene lookup returns CDR1 SGHAT and CDR2 FQNNGV. The CDR3 loop is CASPGGYGYTF. The CDR3 DNA sequence: TGTGCCAGCCCCGGGGGCTATGGCTACACCTTC. Full variable domain (remainder filled in from reference TRBV11-2 and TRBJ1-2): EAGVAQSPRYKIIEKRQSVAFWCNPISGHATLYWYQQILGQGPKLLIQFQNNGVVDDSQLPKDRFSAERLKGVDSTLKIQPAKLEDSAVYLCASPGGYGYTFGSGTRLTVV.

The V gene is TRBV20-1, the J gene TRBJ2-7; 9 nucleotides align to TRBD1. The CDR3 covers 14 residues. Germline CDR1 and CDR2: DFQATT and SNEGSKA (reference sequence). The ends lost 0 bases at V and 6 bases at J; junction bases unmatched: 6. The CDR3 loop reads CSARDLTGGVEQYF. The CDR3 DNA sequence: TGCAGTGCTAGAGATTTGACAGGGGGGGTCGAGCAGTACTTC.